The clone carrying this T cell receptor beta chain appeared a few times. The data were obtained in a study of patients and donors after allogeneic stem cell transplantation. TCRdb itself ran the RT-PCR reads through MiXCR, one entry per CDR3 protein. The sample contains some 960,000 distinct CDR3 sequences, roughly 18% of which appear only once. The V gene's germline CDR1 is LGHNA and CDR2 YSLEER. Between the trimmed V and J ends, which lost 4 bases and 5 bases, there was a span of 14 bases. The CDR3 covers 14 residues. What was sequenced was blood, either unsorted or a sorted T cell fraction (not recorded which). The source of this sequence is a human donor who was either an allogeneic HSCT recipient or a stem cell or donor lymphocyte infusion donor (not recorded which). It is not recorded whose cells these are; they may come from a transplant donor. The rearrangement links TRBV4-3 to TRBJ2-5; D not resolved. The CDR3 protein is CASSRETGPETQYF. The CDR3 DNA is TGCGCCAGCAGCCGAGAGACGGGTCCGGAGACCCAGTACTTC.